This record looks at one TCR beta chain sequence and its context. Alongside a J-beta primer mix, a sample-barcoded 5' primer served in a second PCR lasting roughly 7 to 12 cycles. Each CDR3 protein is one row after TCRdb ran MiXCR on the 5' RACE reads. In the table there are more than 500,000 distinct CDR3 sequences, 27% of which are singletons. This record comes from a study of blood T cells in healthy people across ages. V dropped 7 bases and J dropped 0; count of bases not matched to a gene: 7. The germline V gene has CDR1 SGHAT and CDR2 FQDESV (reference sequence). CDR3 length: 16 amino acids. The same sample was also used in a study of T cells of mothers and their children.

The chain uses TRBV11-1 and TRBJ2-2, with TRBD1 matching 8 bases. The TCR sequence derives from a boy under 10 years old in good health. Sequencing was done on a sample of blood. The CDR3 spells CASNPRDRSNTGELFF. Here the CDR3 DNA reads TGTGCCAGCAACCCACGGGACAGGTCGAACACCGGGGAGCTGTTTTTT.